Listed here are 17 T cell receptor beta chains from one sample, sequenced in a study of CD8+CD57+ T cells in acquired aplastic anemia. Sequencing involved patients with CD8+CD57+ cell expansion previously shown by flow cytometry. TCR beta VDJ and CDR3 profiling used genomic DNA as template. TCRdb reanalysed the reads using MiXCR and keeps one entry per CDR3 protein. Here the sample spans approximately 190,000 distinct CDR3 sequences, nearly 50% being singletons. Material for sequencing was sorted CD4+, CD8+, or CD8+CD57+ T cells (not recorded which) from PBMCs. The receptors derive from a human donor with aplastic anemia.

V and J are TRBV19 and TRBJ1-2; D is perhaps TRBD1 (6 bases). V lost 10 bases and J 4 bases, leaving 16 bases between the germline ends. CDR3 length: 13 residues. Germline-derived CDR1 and CDR2 are LNHDA and SQIVND (reference sequence). CDR3 sequence reads: CATSPDSFYGYTF. The CDR3, as DNA: TGTGCCACCTCTCCGGACAGCTTCTATGGCTACACCTTC.

The rearrangement uses TRBV11-2 and TRBJ1-6; 8 bases are a match to TRBD1. Germline CDR1 is SGHAT and CDR2 is FQNNGV. The junction had 7 bases not matched to a gene; V was cut back by 5 bases and J by 7 bases. The CDR3 covers 15 residues. The CDR3 protein is CASSQRQGTNSPLHF. DNA for the CDR3: TGTGCCAGCAGCCAGCGACAGGGGACAAATTCACCCCTCCACTTT.

This clonotype was counted once. The gene calls are TRBV4-1 and TRBJ2-7; D may be TRBD1 or TRBD2 (6 bases each). In germline, CDR1 is MGHRA, CDR2 YSYEKL. V lost 5 bases and J 4 bases, leaving 18 bases between the germline ends. The CDR3 totals 15 residues. The CDR3 spells CASSIGGASGYEQYF. Written as DNA, the CDR3 is TGCGCCAGCAGCATCGGGGGCGCGAGTGGGTACGAGCAGTACTTC.

This chain uses TRBV10-3 with TRBJ2-5; D is possibly TRBD1 (6 bases). Germline CDR1 ENHRY, CDR2 SYGVKD. CDR3 length: 17 residues. V was clipped by 2 bases and J by 7 bases, with 23 bases between them. The CDR3 DNA reads as TGTGCCATCAGTGAGCCGACCGGGACAATATCCCCGCGGACCCAGTACTTC. Encoded protein: CAISEPTGTISPRTQYF.

This clonotype was picked up many times. The chain recombines TRBV7-3 with TRBJ2-1; no firm D call. The V gene's germline CDR1 is SGHTA and CDR2 FQGTGA. Trimming stripped 4 bases from V and 8 bases from J, with 15 bases between. The CDR3 has 14 residues. DNA of the CDR3: TGTGCCAGCAGCTCAAGCCTCGGAAGGGATGAGCAGTTCTTC. It translates to CASSSSLGRDEQFF.

This clonotype has a count of ten or more. The gene calls are TRBV11-2 and TRBJ2-7; 10 nucleotides agree with TRBD1. Germline CDR1 and CDR2: SGHAT and FQNNGV. CDR3 size: 17 residues. The trim removed 5 bases at V and 4 bases at J, leaving 14 bases unmatched. CDR3 sequence (DNA): TGTGCCAGCAGCAGACGCCAGACAGGGGGCATGTTTTACGAGCAGTACTTC. Encoded protein: CASSRRQTGGMFYEQYF.

A word on this clonotype: A much bigger clone sits one base away, suggesting this may be a read error. J is TRBJ2-1 and V is TRBV20-1; tentative D call: TRBD2 (6 bases). Per germline, CDR1 DFQATT and CDR2 SNEGSKA (reference sequence). This CDR3 has 14 amino acids. The CDR3 DNA sequence: TGCAGTGCTCGTAGCGGTCTTTTTCACAATGAGCAGCTCTTC. Translating it yields CSARSGLFHNEQLF.

The sample holds many counts of this clonotype. The J gene is TRBJ1-4, the V gene TRBV12-3 or TRBV12-4, with 8 bases identical to TRBD1. Trimming took 6 bases from V and 3 from J; bases not matched to a gene: 6. The CDR3 extends over 15 amino acids. CDR3 region: CASSLQTGANEKLFF. The DNA of the CDR3 is TGTGCCAGCAGCTTACAGACAGGGGCTAATGAAAAACTGTTTTTT.

The V call is TRBV7-7, the J call TRBJ1-6; D uncertain. CDR1 is SSHAT, CDR2 FNYEAQ, per germline (reference sequence). The V gene lost 5 bases and the J gene lost 11 bases, with 13 bases spanning the gap. This CDR3 contains 13 residues. The chain's CDR3 is CASSMTLTAPLHF. The CDR3 coding sequence is TGTGCCAGCAGCATGACCCTAACGGCACCCCTCCACTTT.

The J gene is TRBJ1-1, the V gene TRBV6-2 or TRBV6-3; D is perhaps TRBD1 (6 bases). The V gene lost 7 bases and the J gene lost 6 bases, with 12 bases spanning the gap. Germline CDR1 and CDR2: MNHEY and SVGEGT. The CDR3 sequence is 12 residues long. CDR3 sequence reads: CASKRGASEAFF. The CDR3 DNA follows: TGTGCCAGCAAACGGGGGGCTTCTGAAGCTTTCTTT.

This clonotype was seen once. V is TRBV20-1 and J is TRBJ2-6; no reliable D call. Germline V gives CDR1 DFQATT, CDR2 SNEGSKA (reference sequence). The CDR3 length is 15 residues. V was trimmed by 0 bases and J by 4 bases, leaving 10 bases between them. The CDR3 DNA is TGCAGTGCTAGAGATGAAGTCTCCGGGGCCAACGTCCTGACTTTC. Translation gives CSARDEVSGANVLTF.

The chain recombines TRBV20-1 with TRBJ1-2; 9 bases are a match to TRBD1. Germline assignment: CDR1 DFQATT and CDR2 SNEGSKA (reference sequence). V gave up 6 bases and J gave up 0 bases; unmatched junction bases: 5. CDR3 size: 14 residues. The CDR3 region has the DNA TGCAGTGCGCAAGACAGGGGGACTAACTATGGCTACACCTTC. Translating it yields CSAQDRGTNYGYTF.

CDR3 sequence: CASKGLAGGPHEQFF. CDR3 nucleotide sequence: TGTGCCAGCAAGGGACTAGCGGGGGGGCCGCATGAGCAGTTCTTC. V and J are TRBV11-1 and TRBJ2-1; 16 bases align to TRBD2. The V gene end was trimmed by 7 bases and the J gene end by 8 bases; junction bases not matched to a gene: 5. Germline V gene lookup returns CDR1 SGHAT and CDR2 FQDESV (reference sequence). The CDR3 is 15 residues long.

In its sample, this clonotype was seen many times. The chain is built from TRBV6-6 and TRBJ2-7, with D perhaps matching TRBD2 (5 bases). Germline loops: CDR1 MNHNY, CDR2 SVGAGI (reference sequence). The CDR3 totals 15 residues. Trimming left V 2 bases short and J 3 bases short, with 14 bases between. The CDR3 protein is CASSYRGDNDYEQYF. As DNA, the CDR3 is TGTGCCAGCAGTTACCGGGGTGACAATGACTACGAGCAGTACTTC.

This clonotype appeared many times. V and J are TRBV9 and TRBJ2-3; D possibly corresponds to TRBD2 (6 bases). CDR1 and CDR2 (germline): SGDLS, YYNGEE. The CDR3 runs to 14 residues. V lost 0 bases, J lost 1 base, and 6 bases lay in between. In DNA form, the CDR3 reads TGTGCCAGCAGCGTAGCTAGCGGCACAGATACGCAGTATTTT. Its protein is CASSVASGTDTQYF. Based on the CDR3 plus reference TRBV9 and TRBJ2-3, the full variable domain is DSGVTQTPKHLITATGQRVTLRCSPRSGDLSVYWYQQSLDQGLQFLIQYYNGEERAKGNILERFSAQQFPDLHSELNLSSLELGDSALYFCASSVASGTDTQYFGPGTRLTVL.

This clonotype came up once. J is TRBJ2-3 and V is TRBV10-3, with TRBD2 identical over 8 bases. Germline V CDR1 and CDR2: ENHRY, SYGVKD. The CDR3 totals 17 residues. With 4 bases clipped from V and 5 bases from J, the junction kept 14 bases outside the gene matches. The DNA of the CDR3 is TGTGCCATCAGTGGGGTCAGAAACGGGGGGGCAAAAGATACGCAGTATTTT. It yields the protein CAISGVRNGGAKDTQYF.

This clonotype occurred many times. J is TRBJ2-5 and V is TRBV6-1; D possibly corresponds to TRBD2 (5 bases). Trimming took off 4 bases at V and 5 bases at J, with 11 bases between the two ends. The germline V gene has CDR1 MNHNS and CDR2 SASEGT. The CDR3 loop spans 13 amino acids. The CDR3 nucleotides are TGTGCCAGCAGTGGGGAGAGTTGGGAGACCCAGTACTTC. Translated, it gives CASSGESWETQYF.